This TCR beta chain was sequenced in a study of T-cell memory formation after mild COVID-19 (dated by TCRdb to about 2021). For the study in its entirety: Most TCR sequence clusters were specific to one of the two donors. The cohort comprised two young, previously healthy adult volunteers, one female and one male. T-cell clones expanding and contracting after mild COVID-19 in a couple of donors were tracked by longitudinal TCRalpha and TCRbeta repertoire sequencing. Overall study results and their limits: Contracting CD4+ clones were found mainly in CM and EM memory subsets, while CD8+ clones were enriched in EMRA. The detection of some responding clones in pre-infection memory suggests that pre-existing cross-reactive memory T cells joined the SARS-CoV-2 response. SARS-CoV-2 specificity was not confirmed for the second-wave clones peaking on day 37. The study included only a couple of mild cases, and larger cohorts that include severe cases with pre-infection samples were judged to be necessary. Balanced CD4/CD8 phenotypes were observed for clones contracting from day 15 to 85, whereas a bias towards CD4+ was observed for a second wave of clones expanding from day 15 to 37.

Ficoll-Paque density gradient centrifugation was the method used to isolate PBMCs. The sequencer listed for this sample is Illumina NovaSeq 6000. TCRalpha and TCRbeta cDNA libraries were constructed by 5'RACE with constant-segment primers, with sample barcodes and unique molecular identifiers being introduced. Trizol reagent was used to extract RNA from every sample. Amplification of the libraries took two PCR steps, and the second step added a second sample barcode plus Illumina TruSeq adapters. Sequencing of libraries was performed on an Illumina NovaSeq with 2 x 150 bp paired-end reads. The original methods were these. The reads were demultiplexed and collapsed into UMI-guided consensus sequences using migec v1.2.7. Using mixcr v2.1.11, the UMI consensuses were aligned to TRA and TRB V and J templates and assembled into clonotypes. A clonotype was counted as expanded or contracted only if both edgeR and NoisET called the change significant, with noise models trained on biological replicates. For edgeR calls, the thresholds were a false discovery rate-adjusted p below 0.01 and a log2 fold-change of 1. As an exploratory analysis of dynamics, max-normalized trajectories of the 1000 most abundant clonotypes were examined by PCA with hierarchical clustering. Each responding clone was given a CD4 or CD8 phenotype based on the CD4+ and CD8+ repertoires, which had been sequenced separately. The raw public reads went through TCRdb reprocessing: fastp at Q25, MiXCR clone calling, in-frame beta chains kept. Each CDR3 protein gets just one entry, which takes the most common genes and DNA from the rows behind it. TCRdb's processing, not the study's, gives the V and J calls here. This sample lists fewer than 300,000 distinct CDR3 sequences; 16% were detected once. More than 20% of the sample belongs to the ten largest clones.

The sample holds a few counts of this clonotype. Its antigen remains unidentified. No base-level quality is on record; no much larger clone is a single base apart. From the cysteine up to the phenylalanine, the CDR3 has a length of 17 residues. Only CDR3 DNA remains: 51 bases, in frame from the first base. CDR1 and CDR2, per the germline V gene, are LGHNA and YSLEER. Trimming takes 4 bases off V and 12 bases off J; junction bases not matched to a gene: 16. The sequencing input was PBMCs or a T cell subset sorted from them (not recorded which). Recombination joined TRBV4-3 with TRBJ2-4, with TRBD2 identical over 12 junction bases. The clonotype originates from a man between 18 and 35 years old who had mild COVID-19 (a few samples of this study predate the infection). The sample titles of this study are shuffled in the database, so cell type and time point are left out; the donor was told from shared clones. The nucleotide sequence is TGCGCCAGCAGCCCCTTTTCTAGCGGGGGGGCCCCCGGGTCTCAGTACTTC. It translates to CASSPFSSGGAPGSQYF.